This T cell receptor beta chain was captured by sequencing in a study of shared T cell receptors in the human thymus. This CDR3 is 15 amino acids long. Germline lookup yields CDR1 SNHLY and CDR2 FYNNEI. Trimming removed 7 bases from V and 14 bases from J, with 26 bases in between. The data were produced by immunoSEQ multiplex PCR, yet TCRdb's version contains in-frame clones alone and is incomplete. The repertoire holds over 650,000 clones, 70% to 90% seen once, with roughly 0.0094% in the top ten. The same data also contributed to another study, on human thymus T cells. That investigation notes: It was healthy Finnish infants having corrective surgery for congenital heart defects who were the donors. Corrective heart surgery yielded the resections from which the thymus tissue came. Gene usage for V and J segments appeared biased in thymic and blood repertoires. Related studies found that unrelated individuals share highly overlapping thymic repertoires.

The V and J genes are TRBV2 and TRBJ1-4, with D unresolved. The sequence derives from a boy less than two years old with a congenital heart defect. The material sequenced was thymocytes. CDR3 protein: CASTPTERSSWWLFF. The CDR3 bases are TGTGCCAGCACCCCCACCGAGAGGTCGTCTTGGTGGCTGTTTTTT. The whole variable domain, remainder taken from reference TRBV2 and TRBJ1-4, is EPEVTQTPSHQVTQMGQEVILRCVPISNHLYFYWYRQILGQKVEFLVSFYNNEISEKSEIFDDQFSVERPDGSNFTLKIRSTKLEDSAMYFCASTPTERSSWWLFFGSGTQLSVL.